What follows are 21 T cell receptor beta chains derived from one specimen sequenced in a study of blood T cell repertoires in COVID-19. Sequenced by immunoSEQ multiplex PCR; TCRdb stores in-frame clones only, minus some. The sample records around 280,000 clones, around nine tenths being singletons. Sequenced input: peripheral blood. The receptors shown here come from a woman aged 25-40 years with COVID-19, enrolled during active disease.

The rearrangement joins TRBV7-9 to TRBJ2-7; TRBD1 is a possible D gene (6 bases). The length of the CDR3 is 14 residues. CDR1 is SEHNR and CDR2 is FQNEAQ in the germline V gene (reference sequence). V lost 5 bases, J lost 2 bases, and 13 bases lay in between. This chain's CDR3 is CASSPLPGAYEQYF. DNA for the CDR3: TGTGCCAGCAGCCCCCTACCAGGGGCCTACGAGCAGTACTTC.

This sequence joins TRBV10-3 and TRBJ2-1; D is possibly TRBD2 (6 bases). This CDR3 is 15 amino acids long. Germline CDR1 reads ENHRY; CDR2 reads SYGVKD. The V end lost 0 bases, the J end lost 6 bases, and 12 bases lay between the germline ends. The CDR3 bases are TGTGCCATCAGTGAGTCGATAGCGGCGGGCAATGAGCAGTTCTTC. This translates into CAISESIAAGNEQFF.

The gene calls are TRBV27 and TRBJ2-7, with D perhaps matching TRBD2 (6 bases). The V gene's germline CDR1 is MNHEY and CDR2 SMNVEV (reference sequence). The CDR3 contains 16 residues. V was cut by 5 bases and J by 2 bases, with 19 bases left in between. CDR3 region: CASSPSLADLAYEQYF. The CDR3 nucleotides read TGTGCCAGCAGTCCCTCTTTAGCGGACCTAGCCTACGAGCAGTACTTC.

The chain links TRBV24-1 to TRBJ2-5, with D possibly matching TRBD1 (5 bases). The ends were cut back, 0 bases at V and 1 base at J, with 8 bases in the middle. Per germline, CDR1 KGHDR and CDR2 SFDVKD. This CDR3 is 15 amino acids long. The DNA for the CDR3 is TGTGCCACCAGTGATTTGTCAGGGTCCCAAGAGACCCAGTACTTC. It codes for CATSDLSGSQETQYF.

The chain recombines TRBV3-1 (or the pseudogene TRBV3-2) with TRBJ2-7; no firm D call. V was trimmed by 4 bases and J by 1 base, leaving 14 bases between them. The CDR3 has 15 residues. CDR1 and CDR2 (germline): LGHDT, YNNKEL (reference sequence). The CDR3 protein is CASSPTRFASYEQYF. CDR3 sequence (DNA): TGTGCCAGCAGCCCCACCAGGTTTGCTTCCTACGAGCAGTACTTC.

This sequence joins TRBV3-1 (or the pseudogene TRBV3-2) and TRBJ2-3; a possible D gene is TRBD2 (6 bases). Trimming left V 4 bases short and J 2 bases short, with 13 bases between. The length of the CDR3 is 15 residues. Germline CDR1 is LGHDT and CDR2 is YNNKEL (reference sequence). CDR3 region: CASSPHSGYTDTQYF. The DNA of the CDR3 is TGTGCCAGCAGCCCACATAGCGGATACACAGATACGCAGTATTTT.

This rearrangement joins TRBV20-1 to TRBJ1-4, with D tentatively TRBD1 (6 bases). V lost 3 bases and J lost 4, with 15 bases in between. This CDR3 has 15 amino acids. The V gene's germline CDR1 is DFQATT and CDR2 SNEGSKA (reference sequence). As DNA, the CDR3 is TGCAGTGCTAGTCGGGGGGCGGGGATTAATGAAAAACTGTTTTTT. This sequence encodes CSASRGAGINEKLFF.

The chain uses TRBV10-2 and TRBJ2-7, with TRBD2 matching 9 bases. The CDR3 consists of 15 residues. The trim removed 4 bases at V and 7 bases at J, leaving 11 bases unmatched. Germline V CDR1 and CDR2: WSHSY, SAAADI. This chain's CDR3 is CASSAPGLAGLEQYF. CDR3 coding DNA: TGCGCCAGCAGTGCGCCGGGACTAGCCGGGCTTGAGCAGTACTTC.

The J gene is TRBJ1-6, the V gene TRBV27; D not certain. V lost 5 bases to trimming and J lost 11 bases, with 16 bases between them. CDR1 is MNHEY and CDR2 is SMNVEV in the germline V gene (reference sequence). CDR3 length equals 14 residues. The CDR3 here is CASSQRGYLAPLHF. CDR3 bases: TGTGCCAGCAGTCAACGAGGGTATCTCGCACCCCTCCACTTT.

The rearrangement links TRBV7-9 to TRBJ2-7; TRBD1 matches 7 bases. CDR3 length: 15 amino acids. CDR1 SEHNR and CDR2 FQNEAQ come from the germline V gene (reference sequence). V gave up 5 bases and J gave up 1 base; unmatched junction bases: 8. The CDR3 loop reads CASSPEQGESYEQYF. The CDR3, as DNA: TGTGCCAGCAGCCCAGAGCAGGGGGAGTCCTACGAGCAGTACTTC. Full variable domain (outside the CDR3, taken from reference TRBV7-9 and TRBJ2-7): DTGVSQNPRHKITKRGQNVTFRCDPISEHNRLYWYRQTLGQGPEFLTYFQNEAQLEKSRLLSDRFSAERPKGSFSTLEIQRTEQGDSAMYLCASSPEQGESYEQYFGPGTRLTVT.

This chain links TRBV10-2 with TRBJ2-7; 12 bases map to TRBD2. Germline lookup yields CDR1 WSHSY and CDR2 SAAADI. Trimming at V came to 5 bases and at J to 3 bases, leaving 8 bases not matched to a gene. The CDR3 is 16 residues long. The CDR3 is CASSQRTSGILYEQYF. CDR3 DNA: TGCGCCAGCAGTCAAAGGACTAGCGGGATCCTCTACGAGCAGTACTTC.

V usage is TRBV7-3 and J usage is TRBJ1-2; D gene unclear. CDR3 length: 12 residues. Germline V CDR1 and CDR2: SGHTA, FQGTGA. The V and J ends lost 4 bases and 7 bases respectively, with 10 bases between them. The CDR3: CASSSDRGGYTF. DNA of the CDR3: TGTGCCAGCAGCTCGGACCGGGGTGGCTACACCTTC. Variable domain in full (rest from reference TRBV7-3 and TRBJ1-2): GAGVSQTPSNKVTEKGKYVELRCDPISGHTALYWYRQSLGQGPEFLIYFQGTGAADDSGLPNDRFFAVRPEGSVSTLKIQRTERGDSAVYLCASSSDRGGYTFGSGTRLTVV.

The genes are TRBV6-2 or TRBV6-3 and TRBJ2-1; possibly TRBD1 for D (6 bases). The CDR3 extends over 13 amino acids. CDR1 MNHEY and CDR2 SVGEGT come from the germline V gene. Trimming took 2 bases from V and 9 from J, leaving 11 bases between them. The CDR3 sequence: CASSYLRGVEQFF. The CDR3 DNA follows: TGTGCCAGCAGTTACCTCAGGGGTGTTGAGCAGTTCTTC.

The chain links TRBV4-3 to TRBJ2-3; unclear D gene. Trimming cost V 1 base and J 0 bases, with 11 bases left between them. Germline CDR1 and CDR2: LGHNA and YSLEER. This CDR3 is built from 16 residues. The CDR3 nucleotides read TGCGCCAGCAGCCAAGCTCGAACCCGGAGCACAGATACGCAGTATTTT. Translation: CASSQARTRSTDTQYF.

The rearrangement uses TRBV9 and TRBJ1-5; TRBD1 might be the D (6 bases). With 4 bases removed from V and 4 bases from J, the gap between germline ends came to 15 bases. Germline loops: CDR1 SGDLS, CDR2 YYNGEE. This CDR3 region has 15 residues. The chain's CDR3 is CASSLRGQPNQPQHF. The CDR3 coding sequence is TGTGCCAGCAGCCTGAGAGGACAGCCTAATCAGCCCCAGCATTTT. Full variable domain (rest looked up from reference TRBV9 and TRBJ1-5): DSGVTQTPKHLITATGQRVTLRCSPRSGDLSVYWYQQSLDQGLQFLIQYYNGEERAKGNILERFSAQQFPDLHSELNLSSLELGDSALYFCASSLRGQPNQPQHFGDGTRLSIL.

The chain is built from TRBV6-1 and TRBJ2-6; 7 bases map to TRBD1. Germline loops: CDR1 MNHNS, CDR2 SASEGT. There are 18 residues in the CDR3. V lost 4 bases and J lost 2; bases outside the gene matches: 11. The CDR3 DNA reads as TGTGCCAGCAGTGCCTTGACAGGGCTCTCCACTGGGGCCAACGTCCTGACTTTC. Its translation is CASSALTGLSTGANVLTF.

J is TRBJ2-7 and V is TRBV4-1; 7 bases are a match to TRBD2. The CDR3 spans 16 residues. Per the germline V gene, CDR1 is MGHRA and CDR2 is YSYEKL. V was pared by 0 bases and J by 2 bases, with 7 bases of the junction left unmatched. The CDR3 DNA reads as TGCGCCAGCAGCCAAGACAACGAGCGGGGACCCTACGAGCAGTACTTC. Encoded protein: CASSQDNERGPYEQYF.

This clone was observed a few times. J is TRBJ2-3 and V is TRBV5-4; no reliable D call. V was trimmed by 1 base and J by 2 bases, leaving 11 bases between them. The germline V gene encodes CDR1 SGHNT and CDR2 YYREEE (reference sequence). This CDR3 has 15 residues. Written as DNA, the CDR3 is TGTGCCAGCAGCTTGTCTAGTACCCCCACAGATACGCAGTATTTT. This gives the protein CASSLSSTPTDTQYF.

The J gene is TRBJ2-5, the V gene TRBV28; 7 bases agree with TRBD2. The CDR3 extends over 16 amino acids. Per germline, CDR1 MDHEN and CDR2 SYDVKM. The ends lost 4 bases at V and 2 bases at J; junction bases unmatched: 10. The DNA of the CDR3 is TGTGCCAGCAGTTCCCCGAGGGGAGGGCCGCAAGAGACCCAGTACTTC. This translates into CASSSPRGGPQETQYF.

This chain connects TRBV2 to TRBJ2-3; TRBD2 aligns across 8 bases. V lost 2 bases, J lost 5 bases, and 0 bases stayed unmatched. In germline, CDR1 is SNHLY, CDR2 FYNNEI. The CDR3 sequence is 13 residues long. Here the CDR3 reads CASSETSGDTQYF. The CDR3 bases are TGTGCCAGCAGTGAAACTAGCGGAGATACGCAGTATTTT. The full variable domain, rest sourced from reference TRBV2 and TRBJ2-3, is EPEVTQTPSHQVTQMGQEVILRCVPISNHLYFYWYRQILGQKVEFLVSFYNNEISEKSEIFDDQFSVERPDGSNFTLKIRSTKLEDSAMYFCASSETSGDTQYFGPGTRLTVL.

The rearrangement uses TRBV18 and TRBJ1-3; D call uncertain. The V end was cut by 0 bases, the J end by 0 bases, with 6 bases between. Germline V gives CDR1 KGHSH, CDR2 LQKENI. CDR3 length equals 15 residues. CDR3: CASSPPTVSGNTIYF. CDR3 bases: TGTGCCAGCTCACCACCTACAGTCTCTGGAAACACCATATATTTT.